This TCR beta chain was retrieved from a study of regulatory T cells in long-lasting Graves disease. Both iRepertoire HTBI primers and Arm-PCR of CDR3 regions were used to build the TCR beta libraries. TCRdb reprocessed the multiplex PCR reads via MiXCR and lists one record per CDR3 protein. The table has roughly 500,000 distinct CDR3 sequences, about 11% seen once. Time point defined: newly diagnosed GD, antithyroid drugs for less than 3 months. TCR sequences were obtained from RNA taken from PBMCs. The collection involved drawing approximately 9 milliliters of peripheral blood into EDTA tubes. V was clipped by 4 bases and J by 3 bases, with 12 bases between them. Germline V gene sequence: CDR1 DFQATT, CDR2 SNEGSKA (reference sequence). The CDR3 has 13 amino acids. These records were also assigned to another study, of T cells in Graves' hyperthyroidism and ophthalmopathy. That paper states: Most expanded thyroid clonotypes above 0.001 also appeared in blood.

The sequencing here drew on peripheral blood mononuclear cells (PBMCs), taken at new diagnosis, from a patient treated with antithyroid drugs. This chain connects TRBV20-1 to TRBJ1-1, with D possibly TRBD1 on 5 matching bases. The clonotype was recovered from a woman aged 25 to 39 with Graves disease. The CDR3 bases are TGCAGTGCTATCCTACGGGGCGACACTGAAGCTTTCTTT. This sequence encodes CSAILRGDTEAFF.